Presented here are 27 T cell receptor beta chains from one specimen sequenced in a study of T cell responses to AZD1222 COVID-19 vaccine. Produced via immunoSEQ multiplex PCR; TCRdb's table is partial and in-frame only. The top ten clones hold 2.5% to 3% of a sample with about 140,000 clones, 70% to 90% of them seen once. The sequencing used peripheral blood, collected on day 0 of AZD1222 vaccination. The origin of the receptors is an adult in good health.

The J gene is TRBJ1-5, the V gene TRBV4-3; D remains ambiguous. CDR1 LGHNA and CDR2 YSLEER come from the germline V gene. V was cut by 0 bases and J by 6 bases, with 6 bases left in between. This CDR3 has 13 amino acids. The CDR3, as DNA: TGCGCCAGCAGCCAAGATATAGGTCAGCCCCAGCATTTT. Residues: CASSQDIGQPQHF.

The rearrangement joins TRBV12-3 or TRBV12-4 to TRBJ1-5, with no clear D. CDR3 length: 12 amino acids. Deletions cut 6 bases from V and 7 bases from J, with 10 bases between. CDR3 protein: CASSLDRQPQHF. CDR3 sequence (DNA): TGTGCCAGCAGCCTGGACCGCCAGCCCCAGCATTTT.

This clone has only a few counts. The chain carries TRBV12-3 or TRBV12-4 and TRBJ2-3, with D uncertain. The V end lost 5 bases, the J end lost 7 bases, and 10 bases lay between the germline ends. This CDR3 region has 12 residues. This CDR3 is CASSPTMNTQYF. CDR3 DNA: TGTGCCAGCAGTCCCACCATGAATACGCAGTATTTT.

The chain combines TRBV27 with TRBJ1-2, with TRBD1 identical over 7 bases. With 0 bases clipped from V and 8 bases from J, the junction kept 6 bases outside the gene matches. This CDR3 comprises 14 residues. Germline CDR1 is MNHEY and CDR2 is SMNVEV (reference sequence). The CDR3 protein is CASSLSRGGGGYTF. CDR3 bases: TGTGCCAGCAGTTTATCCCGGGGAGGGGGCGGCTACACCTTC.

The chain joins TRBV2 to TRBJ1-1; 8 positions agree with TRBD1. Germline CDR1 reads SNHLY; CDR2 reads FYNNEI. After removal of 5 bases from V and 4 bases from J, the junction contained 9 bases not matched to a gene. There are 15 residues in the CDR3. CDR3: CASSTQGAVVTEAFF. The CDR3 DNA is TGTGCCAGCAGTACCCAGGGGGCCGTGGTCACTGAAGCTTTCTTT.

The CDR3, as DNA: TGTGCCAGCAGCATCTCCGGGACTCAAGATAATTCACCCCTCCACTTT. This codes for CASSISGTQDNSPLHF. The V call is TRBV7-2, the J call TRBJ1-6, with D possibly TRBD1 on 5 matching bases. The CDR3 is 16 residues long. Trimming took off 5 bases at V and 5 bases at J, with 16 bases between the two ends. CDR1 is SGHTA and CDR2 is FQGNSA in the germline V gene.

V usage is TRBV6-2 or TRBV6-3 and J usage is TRBJ2-7; TRBD2 matches at 12 bases. The CDR3 has 17 residues. Per germline, CDR1 MNHEY and CDR2 SVGEGT. J was trimmed by 4 bases and V by 8 bases; bases with no gene match: 15. The CDR3 coding sequence is TGTGCCAGCGGTTCCAGGACTAGCGGGAAGGGTAGGTACGAGCAGTACTTC. It encodes CASGSRTSGKGRYEQYF.

The rearrangement uses TRBV19 and TRBJ1-2, with a weak D call TRBD1 (6 bases). This CDR3 contains 13 residues. Germline assignment: CDR1 LNHDA and CDR2 SQIVND (reference sequence). V dropped 3 bases and J dropped 5 bases, with 10 bases sitting between them. CDR3 nucleotides: TGTGCCAGTAGTATTAGGACAGCTTATGGCTACACCTTC. Protein sequence: CASSIRTAYGYTF.

The V and J genes are TRBV28 and TRBJ1-6; D unresolved. The V gene's germline CDR1 is MDHEN and CDR2 SYDVKM. V gave up 5 bases and J gave up 7 bases, with 15 bases separating them. The CDR3 runs to 15 residues. CDR3 nucleotides: TGTGCCAGCAGTCGAGGCGGGCGAGTCAATTCACCCCTCCACTTT. Encoded protein: CASSRGGRVNSPLHF.

The sample holds one count of this clone. The chain has TRBV7-3 and TRBJ2-5; tentatively, D is TRBD1 (6 bases). CDR3 length equals 17 residues. The V gene's germline CDR1 is SGHTA and CDR2 FQGTGA. V lost 2 bases and J lost 5, with 21 bases in between. CDR3 coding DNA: TGTGCCAGCAGCTTAGGTCTCGTTGGTAGGGGGAGCGAGACCCAGTACTTC. Its protein product is CASSLGLVGRGSETQYF. Full variable domain (outside the CDR3, taken from reference TRBV7-3 and TRBJ2-5): GAGVSQTPSNKVTEKGKYVELRCDPISGHTALYWYRQSLGQGPEFLIYFQGTGAADDSGLPNDRFFAVRPEGSVSTLKIQRTERGDSAVYLCASSLGLVGRGSETQYFGPGTRLLVL.

The chain recombines TRBV6-5 with TRBJ1-4; 7 bases align to TRBD1. The V gene's germline CDR1 is MNHEY and CDR2 SVGAGI. The V gene end was trimmed by 5 bases and the J gene end by 8 bases; junction bases not matched to a gene: 11. This CDR3 has 15 amino acids. The CDR3 DNA reads as TGTGCCAGCAGTCCTCCAGGAGGGGGCACAGAAAAACTGTTTTTT. Amino acid sequence: CASSPPGGGTEKLFF.

The chain uses TRBV7-9 and TRBJ1-2; tentatively, D is TRBD1 (6 bases). V lost 2 bases, J lost 3 bases, and 10 bases lay in between. This CDR3 is 14 amino acids long. The germline V gene has CDR1 SEHNR and CDR2 FQNEAQ (reference sequence). The CDR3 region has the DNA TGTGCCAGCAGCTTAAGACAGGAGTACTATGGCTACACCTTC. It encodes CASSLRQEYYGYTF.

The V call is TRBV28, the J call TRBJ2-2, with TRBD2 identical over 7 bases. CDR1 and CDR2 (germline): MDHEN, SYDVKM. Trimming at V came to 5 bases and at J to 5 bases, leaving 20 bases not matched to a gene. The CDR3 contains 19 residues. The CDR3, as DNA: TGTGCCAGCAGTCTAGGGGACTACCCTATTAACCGCGCGACCGGGGAGCTGTTTTTT. It specifies CASSLGDYPINRATGELFF.

V is TRBV6-2 or TRBV6-3 and J is TRBJ2-3; D unclear. V was shortened by 4 bases and J by 1 base, with 12 bases between the two germline ends. This CDR3 has 15 amino acids. Germline lookup yields CDR1 MNHEY and CDR2 SVGEGT. CDR3 bases: TGTGCCAGCAGTTCGTCCGCTGCGGGCACAGATACGCAGTATTTT. Translating it yields CASSSSAAGTDTQYF.

CDR3 coding DNA: TGTGCCAGTAGTCCACCCGGGACAGAAACAGCTTTCTTT. It yields the protein CASSPPGTETAFF. The J gene is TRBJ1-1, the V gene TRBV19, with 7 positions matching TRBD1. The CDR3 sequence is 13 residues long. V shed 5 bases, J shed 10 bases, and the junction held 10 bases outside the gene matches. CDR1 is LNHDA and CDR2 is SQIVND in the germline V gene (reference sequence).

The chain is built from TRBV2 and TRBJ1-1; a possible D gene is TRBD1 (5 bases). This CDR3 spans 14 amino acids. From germline, CDR1 is SNHLY and CDR2 FYNNEI. V was shortened by 2 bases and J by 1 base, with 8 bases between the two germline ends. CDR3 loop: CASSERGQNTEAFF. The CDR3 DNA sequence: TGTGCCAGCAGTGAAAGGGGCCAGAACACTGAAGCTTTCTTT.

This chain connects TRBV5-4 to TRBJ1-2, with D unclear. The CDR3 runs to 15 residues. CDR1 is SGHNT and CDR2 is YYREEE in the germline V gene (reference sequence). The V gene lost 0 bases and the J gene lost 2 bases, with 11 bases spanning the gap. This chain's CDR3 is CASSLAGSPNYGYTF. The CDR3 region has the DNA TGTGCCAGCAGCTTGGCGGGCTCCCCCAACTATGGCTACACCTTC.

The J gene is TRBJ2-5, the V gene TRBV28, with D possibly matching TRBD1 (5 bases). Germline V gene lookup returns CDR1 MDHEN and CDR2 SYDVKM. V was shortened by 4 bases and J by 7 bases, with 13 bases between the two germline ends. The CDR3 spans 13 residues. DNA for the CDR3: TGTGCCAGCAGTTCTCCAGGGCAGCCGACCCAGTACTTC. Its protein product is CASSSPGQPTQYF.

The CDR3 coding sequence is TGTGCCAGCAGCTCCCAGGGGAATCAGCCCCAGCATTTT. It is translated as CASSSQGNQPQHF. The V and J genes are TRBV7-9 and TRBJ1-5, with a tentative D call TRBD1 (6 bases). V gave up 4 bases and J gave up 4 bases, with 8 bases separating them. In germline, CDR1 is SEHNR, CDR2 FQNEAQ (reference sequence). The CDR3 runs to 13 residues.

V and J are TRBV2 and TRBJ2-7, with 7 bases matching TRBD1. The CDR3 sequence is 15 residues long. V shed 5 bases, J shed 2 bases, and the junction held 9 bases outside the gene matches. Germline V gene sequence: CDR1 SNHLY, CDR2 FYNNEI. The CDR3 bases are TGTGCCAGCAGTCGGACCGGGACAGATCCCTACGAGCAGTACTTC. Protein: CASSRTGTDPYEQYF.

This chain joins TRBV15 and TRBJ2-1; possibly TRBD1 or TRBD2 for D (6 bases each). The CDR3 is 13 residues long. Looked up from germline, CDR1 is LNHNV and CDR2 is YYDKDF (reference sequence). Between the trimmed V and J ends, which lost 0 bases and 13 bases, there was a span of 13 bases. The CDR3 region is CATSRDKAGQQFF. The CDR3 DNA is TGTGCCACCAGCAGAGATAAGGCGGGACAACAGTTCTTC.

The chain combines TRBV4-3 with TRBJ1-3; 7 bases align to TRBD1. This CDR3 spans 15 amino acids. The junction had 3 bases not matched to a gene; V was cut back by 4 bases and J by 0 bases. Per germline, CDR1 LGHNA and CDR2 YSLEER. The CDR3 sequence is CASSPWDSSGNTIYF. Here the CDR3 DNA reads TGCGCCAGCAGCCCTTGGGACAGCTCTGGAAACACCATATATTTT.

The genes are TRBV19 and TRBJ2-2; 11 bases fit TRBD1. Germline V gene lookup returns CDR1 LNHDA and CDR2 SQIVND (reference sequence). The CDR3 length is 15 residues. Losses at the gene ends were 6 bases for V and 3 bases for J; bases not matched to a gene: 3. The CDR3 spells CASRDRGLHTGELFF. The CDR3, as DNA: TGTGCCAGTAGGGACAGGGGGCTCCACACCGGGGAGCTGTTTTTT.

The rearrangement links TRBV30 to TRBJ2-5; 9 nucleotides line up with TRBD2. J was trimmed by 5 bases and V by 0 bases; bases with no gene match: 4. Germline loops: CDR1 GTSNPN, CDR2 SVGIG (reference sequence). The CDR3 covers 14 residues. In DNA, the CDR3 is TGTGCCTGGAGTGTAAGGCGGGGGGGTGAGACCCAGTACTTC. This codes for CAWSVRRGGETQYF.

The chain carries TRBV4-2 and TRBJ2-3; D is ambiguous. Trimming took 0 bases from V and 4 from J, leaving 29 bases between them. CDR1 is LGHNA and CDR2 is YNFKEQ in the germline V gene. This CDR3 is built from 21 residues. CDR3 sequence (DNA): TGTGCCAGCAGCCAAGATTTCCTTAAGATTTCCTTGGGTCGGAATCCAGATACGCAGTATTTT. Translated: CASSQDFLKISLGRNPDTQYF.

V gene TRBV7-6 combines with J gene TRBJ1-3; D remains ambiguous. The CDR3 spans 16 residues. Per the germline V gene, CDR1 is SGHVS and CDR2 is FNYEAQ. The V end was cut by 1 base, the J end by 7 bases, with 17 bases between. In nucleotides, the CDR3 is TGTGCCAGCAGCTTAGAACCAGCGAAGTCGATGAACACCATATATTTT. It yields the protein CASSLEPAKSMNTIYF.

This clone was seen a single time. The chain combines TRBV3-1 (or the pseudogene TRBV3-2) with TRBJ1-1; possible D gene TRBD1, 5 bases. CDR1 is LGHDT, CDR2 YNNKEL, per germline (reference sequence). V was trimmed by 1 base and J by 6 bases, leaving 18 bases between them. The CDR3 has 16 residues. The CDR3 protein is CASSQGGSGVRAEAFF. CDR3 sequence (DNA): TGTGCCAGCAGCCAAGGGGGATCGGGGGTTCGGGCTGAAGCTTTCTTT.